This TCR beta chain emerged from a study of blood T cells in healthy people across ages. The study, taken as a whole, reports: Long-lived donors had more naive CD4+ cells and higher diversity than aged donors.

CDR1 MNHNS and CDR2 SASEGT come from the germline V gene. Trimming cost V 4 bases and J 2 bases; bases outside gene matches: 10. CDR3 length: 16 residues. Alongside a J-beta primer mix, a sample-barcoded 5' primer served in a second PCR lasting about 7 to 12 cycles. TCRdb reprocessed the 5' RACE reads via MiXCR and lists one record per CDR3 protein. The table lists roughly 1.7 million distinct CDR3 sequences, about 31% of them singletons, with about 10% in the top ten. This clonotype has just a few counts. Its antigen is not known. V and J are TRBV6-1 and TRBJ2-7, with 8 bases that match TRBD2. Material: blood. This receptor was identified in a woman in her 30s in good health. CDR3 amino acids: CASSGLAGEGTYEQYF. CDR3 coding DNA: TGTGCCAGCAGTGGTCTAGCGGGCGAAGGGACCTACGAGCAGTACTTC.